The clone carrying this TCR beta chain occurred a few times. Its antigen is still unknown. In TCRdb, the 5' RACE reads were re-called with MiXCR into one record per CDR3 protein. The table has roughly 49,000 distinct CDR3 sequences, approximately 7% seen once. The sample is drawn from a study of T cells after yellow fever vaccination. Study results and caveats: The secondary response was weaker but peaked faster, day 5 versus 15. Some clonotypes, a small share, were shared between CD4 and CD8 compartments.

From germline, CDR1 is MNHEY and CDR2 SMNVEV (reference sequence). Trimming cost V 3 bases and J 6 bases, with 8 bases left between them. The CDR3 is made up of 12 amino acids. This sequence joins TRBV27 and TRBJ1-1; D gene ambiguous. Sequences were derived from CD8+ T cells sorted from PBMCs, sampled roughly 14 days after the first yellow fever vaccination. The source is a man in his late teens or twenties who received the YFV17D yellow fever vaccine. The CDR3 DNA follows: TGTGCCAGCAGTTTCCCTGGGGCTGAAGCTTTCTTT. As protein: CASSFPGAEAFF.